One sample yielded the 3 T cell receptor beta chains listed below, sequenced in a study of identical twins. One entry per CDR3 protein results from TCRdb running MiXCR on the 5' RACE reads. This table holds 270,000 or so distinct CDR3 sequences, about 8% found once. This sample was shared with a second study, whose subject was yellow fever vaccine responses in identical twins.

Input material: CD8+ T cells sorted from blood. All receptors derive from a woman younger than 30 in good health.

This clonotype was seen many times. The chain couples TRBV4-3 to TRBJ1-1, with TRBD1 as a possible D gene (6 bases). CDR1 and CDR2 (germline): LGHNA, YSLEER. This CDR3 contains 15 residues. V was shortened by 3 bases and J by 5 bases, with 16 bases between the two germline ends. CDR3 nucleotide sequence: TGCGCCAGCAGCCAGCCTCCGGGGGGGCGAACTGAAGCTTTCTTT. The encoded protein is CASSQPPGGRTEAFF.

This clonotype has a handful of counts. The chain uses TRBV6-5 and TRBJ2-7; 7 positions match TRBD1. Trimming removed 2 bases from V and 1 base from J; junction bases left unmatched: 8. Germline CDR1 is MNHEY and CDR2 is SVGAGI. The CDR3 contains 16 residues. The CDR3: CASSYATGEGSYEQYF. CDR3 sequence (DNA): TGTGCCAGCAGTTACGCTACAGGGGAAGGGTCCTACGAGCAGTACTTC.

This clonotype was observed a handful of times. The chain has TRBV28 and TRBJ2-1; D ambiguous. V dropped 8 bases and J dropped 0 bases, with 14 bases sitting between them. The germline CDR1 and CDR2 sequences are MDHEN and SYDVKM. This CDR3 comprises 15 residues. CDR3 nucleotide sequence: TGTGCCAGCCTCGTAGGTCTTAGCTCCTACAATGAGCAGTTCTTC. The encoded protein is CASLVGLSSYNEQFF.